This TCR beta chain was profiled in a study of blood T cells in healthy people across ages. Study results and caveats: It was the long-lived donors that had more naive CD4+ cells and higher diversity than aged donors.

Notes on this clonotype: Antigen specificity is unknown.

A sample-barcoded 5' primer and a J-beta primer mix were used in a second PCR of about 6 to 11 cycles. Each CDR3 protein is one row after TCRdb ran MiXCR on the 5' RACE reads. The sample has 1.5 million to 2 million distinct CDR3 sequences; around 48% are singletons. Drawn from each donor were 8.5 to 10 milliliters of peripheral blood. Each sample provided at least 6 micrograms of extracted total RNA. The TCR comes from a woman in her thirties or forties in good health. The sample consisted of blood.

Here the CDR3 DNA reads TGTGCCAGCAGTCGGAGATCCAATGAGCAGTTCTTC. Translating it yields CASSRRSNEQFF. The chain carries TRBV2 and TRBJ2-1; D gene uncertain. This CDR3 has 12 residues. Trimming cost V 5 bases and J 6 bases, with 8 bases left between them. Germline V gene lookup returns CDR1 SNHLY and CDR2 FYNNEI.